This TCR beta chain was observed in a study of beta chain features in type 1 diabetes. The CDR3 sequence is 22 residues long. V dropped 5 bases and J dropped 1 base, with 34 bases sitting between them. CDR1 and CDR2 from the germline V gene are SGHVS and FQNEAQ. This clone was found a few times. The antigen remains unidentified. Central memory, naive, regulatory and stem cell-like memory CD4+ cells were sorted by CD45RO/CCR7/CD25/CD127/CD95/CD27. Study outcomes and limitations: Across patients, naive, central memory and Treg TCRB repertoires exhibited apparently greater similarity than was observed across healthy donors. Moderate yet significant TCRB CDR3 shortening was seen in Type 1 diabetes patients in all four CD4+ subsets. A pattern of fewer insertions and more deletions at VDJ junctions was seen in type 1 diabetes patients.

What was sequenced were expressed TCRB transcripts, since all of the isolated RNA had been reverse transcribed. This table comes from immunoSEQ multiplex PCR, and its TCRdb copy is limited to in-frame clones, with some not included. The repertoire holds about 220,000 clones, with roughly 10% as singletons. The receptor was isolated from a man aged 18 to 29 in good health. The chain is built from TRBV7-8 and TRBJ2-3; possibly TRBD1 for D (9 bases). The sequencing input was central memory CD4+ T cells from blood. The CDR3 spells CASSPRTGGGEASGRGTDTQYF. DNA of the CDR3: TGTGCCAGCAGCCCGCGAACAGGGGGCGGAGAGGCTAGCGGGCGAGGCACAGATACGCAGTATTTT.